These T cell receptor beta chains were read from a single sample in a study of T cell responses to AZD1222 COVID-19 vaccine. Measured with immunoSEQ multiplex PCR; TCRdb has only the in-frame clones, and not every one. The sample includes about 160,000 clones, almost 90% of them seen just once. The sample consisted of peripheral blood, taken on day 0 of AZD1222 vaccination. These receptors all stem from an adult in good health. CDR3s include the opening cysteine and the closing phenylalanine or tryptophan. The order of the fields is CDR3 protein, J gene, D gene, clone size, V gene. D genes are given only for firm matches. Expanded clones get a size class; other rows say once, few or many, or leave the size out.

CSVGLTSGVTVNEQFF	TRBJ2-1	TRBD2	-	TRBV29-1
CASSPRTGDVNEQYF	TRBJ2-7	TRBD1	few	TRBV3-1/TRBV3-2
CATSERDRADEQYF	TRBJ2-7	TRBD1	-	TRBV27
CASSRTSGQHGELFF	TRBJ2-2	-	-	TRBV7-9
CASSPDYSYEQYF	TRBJ2-7	-	-	TRBV5-1
CASSLGGRLQYF	TRBJ2-5	-	-	TRBV7-9
CSASSVGVGPDTQYF	TRBJ2-3	-	-	TRBV20-1
CASSSAGAYEAFF	TRBJ1-1	-	once	TRBV12-3/TRBV12-4
CASSLGSGPLSYEQYF	TRBJ2-7	-	few	TRBV5-1
CASSFGGAYADTQYF	TRBJ2-3	-	once	TRBV5-1
CSVDPGQGIEQYF	TRBJ2-7	TRBD1	-	TRBV29-1
CASSSDRGLSPLHF	TRBJ1-6	TRBD1	-	TRBV6-5
CASSLALDQQFF	TRBJ2-1	-	-	TRBV12-3/TRBV12-4
CASSPSEGRGTPGNTIYF	TRBJ1-3	-	-	TRBV28
CASSDSVGGPTDTQYF	TRBJ2-3	TRBD2	-	TRBV6-4
CASSILGNTEAFF	TRBJ1-1	-	few	TRBV6-2/TRBV6-3
CASSLVGGDLTGELFF	TRBJ2-2	-	-	TRBV11-3
CASSLVPSSTDTQYF	TRBJ2-3	-	-	TRBV5-1
CASSLGVGSPLHF	TRBJ1-6	-	-	TRBV6-1
CASSPPGGTYNEQFF	TRBJ2-1	TRBD2	-	TRBV9
CASSEESSYNSPLHF	TRBJ1-6	-	-	TRBV2
CASSSVPGGTHEQYF	TRBJ2-7	TRBD2	-	TRBV7-3
CAWRRDLRGDSPLHF	TRBJ1-6	-	-	TRBV30
CASTPRGSLSYEQYF	TRBJ2-7	-	-	TRBV6-6
CASSASQGASGYTF	TRBJ1-2	TRBD1	-	TRBV9
CASSIDSRRGYTF	TRBJ1-2	-	once	TRBV19
CASSPRTGGEAFF	TRBJ1-1	TRBD1	-	TRBV14
CASRVVAGDYEQYF	TRBJ2-7	-	-	TRBV5-1